The T cell receptor (beta chain) described here comes from a study of T cells in Graves' hyperthyroidism and ophthalmopathy. Findings and caveats of the study: From stable hyperthyroidism, ophthalmopathy was separated by a 13 V-J model. The model foresaw ophthalmopathy a median roughly 6.6 months prior to onset.

This clonotype was found a few times. The antigen remains undetermined. Using RNA transcripts as the source, TCR beta CDR3 regions were amplified. The HTBI primer set served for first-round RT-PCR of the TCR CDR3. TCRdb redid the calling of the multiplex PCR reads with MiXCR, one entry per CDR3 protein. This sample has fewer than 500,000 distinct CDR3 sequences, with 13% found just once. The germline V gene encodes CDR1 KGHSH and CDR2 LQKENI. J was trimmed by 0 bases and V by 2 bases; bases with no gene match: 10. The CDR3 sequence is 18 residues long. Thyroid ultrasound and orbital computed tomography, with clinical symptoms and serum thyroxine and TRAb, informed diagnoses. The blood was taken when hyperthyroidism was first diagnosed, before any ophthalmopathy symptoms showed up.

This clonotype originated in a man under 40 with Graves' hyperthyroidism that later progressed to Graves' ophthalmopathy. The rearrangement uses TRBV18 and TRBJ1-3; 7 bases are shared with TRBD1. The specimen sequenced was blood. CDR3 protein: CASSPLEGGSSSGNTIYF. CDR3 nucleotide sequence: TGTGCCAGCTCACCATTGGAAGGGGGCTCTAGCTCTGGAAACACCATATATTTT.